This entry features one T cell receptor (beta chain) sequence. In the original analysis: From reference gene primer amplification, estimates of nucleated cell counts were derived. Only in-frame clones appear in the TCRdb table, and some are missing; sequencing was by immunoSEQ multiplex PCR. The DNA was the basis for D and trimming; V, J and clone size are from that table. The table lists 90,000 to 120,000 clones, about nine tenths of them singletons. The sample belongs to a study of blood T cell repertoires in COVID-19. About the study: COVID-19 samples from acute and convalescent phases originated in the United States, Italy and Spain. T cells, B-cell-depleted T cells, or PBMCs provided the cDNA or gDNA that served as material.

V was clipped by 0 bases and J by 8 bases, with 10 bases between them. CDR3 length: 13 amino acids. Per germline, CDR1 MGHDK and CDR2 SYGVNS. Sequenced material: peripheral blood. The chain is built from TRBV25-1 and TRBJ1-2, with D uncertain. This TCR came from a man aged 50 to 59 with active or convalescent COVID-19. The CDR3 bases are TGTGCCAGCAGTGAATATGAGGGTAACGGCTACACCTTC. It yields the protein CASSEYEGNGYTF.